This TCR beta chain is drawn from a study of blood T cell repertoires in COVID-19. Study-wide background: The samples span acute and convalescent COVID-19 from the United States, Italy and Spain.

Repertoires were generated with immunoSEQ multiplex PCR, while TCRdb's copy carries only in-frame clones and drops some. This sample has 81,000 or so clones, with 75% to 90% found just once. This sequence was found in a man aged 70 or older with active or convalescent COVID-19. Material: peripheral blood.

CDR3 nucleotides: TGTGCCAGCAGTGAATATGCAGGGGAAGGCACTGAAGCTTTCTTT. As protein: CASSEYAGEGTEAFF. This chain uses TRBV25-1 with TRBJ1-1; tentative D call: TRBD1 (6 bases). This CDR3 is 15 amino acids long. CDR1 is MGHDK, CDR2 SYGVNS, per germline. V was pared by 0 bases and J by 4 bases, with 12 bases between.